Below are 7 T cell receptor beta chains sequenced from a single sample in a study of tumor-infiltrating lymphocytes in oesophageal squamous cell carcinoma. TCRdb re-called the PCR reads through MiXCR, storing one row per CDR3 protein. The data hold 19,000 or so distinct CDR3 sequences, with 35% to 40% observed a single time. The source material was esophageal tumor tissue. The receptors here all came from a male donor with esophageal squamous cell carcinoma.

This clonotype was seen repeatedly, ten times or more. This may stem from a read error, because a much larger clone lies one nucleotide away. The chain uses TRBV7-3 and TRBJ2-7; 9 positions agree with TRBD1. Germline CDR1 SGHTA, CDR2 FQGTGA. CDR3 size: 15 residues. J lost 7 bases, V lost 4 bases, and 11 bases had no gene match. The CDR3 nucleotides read TGTGCCAGCAGCTCAGGGACAGGGATTGAGAATGAGCAGTACTTC. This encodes CASSSGTGIENEQYF.

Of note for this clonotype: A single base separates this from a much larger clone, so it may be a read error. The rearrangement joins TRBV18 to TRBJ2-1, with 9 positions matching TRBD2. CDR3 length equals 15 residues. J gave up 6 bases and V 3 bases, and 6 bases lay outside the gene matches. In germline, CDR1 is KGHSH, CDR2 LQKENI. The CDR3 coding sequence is TGTGCCAGCTCACCCGGACTAGCGAGGCCCAATGAGCAGTTCTTC. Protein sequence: CASSPGLARPNEQFF.

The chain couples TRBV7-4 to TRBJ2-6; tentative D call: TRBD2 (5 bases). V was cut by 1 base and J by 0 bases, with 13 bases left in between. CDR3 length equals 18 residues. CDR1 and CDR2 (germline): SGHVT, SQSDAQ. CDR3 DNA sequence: TGTGCCAGCAGCTTAGTAGGGAGACCCGCCTCTGGGGCCAACGTCCTGACTTTC. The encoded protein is CASSLVGRPASGANVLTF.

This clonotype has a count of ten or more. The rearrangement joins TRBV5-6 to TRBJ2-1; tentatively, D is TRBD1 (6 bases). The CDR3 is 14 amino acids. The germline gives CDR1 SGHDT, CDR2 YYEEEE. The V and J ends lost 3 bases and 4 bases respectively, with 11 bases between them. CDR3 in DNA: TGTGCCAGCAGCTCAGGGGTAGGATACAATGAGCAGTTCTTC. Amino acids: CASSSGVGYNEQFF. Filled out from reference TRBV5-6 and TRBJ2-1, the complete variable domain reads DAGVTQSPTHLIKTRGQQVTLRCSPKSGHDTVSWYQQALGQGPQFIFQYYEEEERQRGNFPDRFSGHQFPNYSSELNVNALLLGDSALYLCASSSGVGYNEQFFGPGTRLTVL.

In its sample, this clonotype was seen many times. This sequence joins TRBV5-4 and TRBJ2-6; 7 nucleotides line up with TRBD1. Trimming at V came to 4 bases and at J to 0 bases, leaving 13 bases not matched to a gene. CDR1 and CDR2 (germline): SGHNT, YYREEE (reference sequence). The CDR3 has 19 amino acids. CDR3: CASSPRTGEAYSGANVLTF. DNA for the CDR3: TGTGCCAGCAGCCCTAGGACAGGCGAGGCTTACTCTGGGGCCAACGTCCTGACTTTC.

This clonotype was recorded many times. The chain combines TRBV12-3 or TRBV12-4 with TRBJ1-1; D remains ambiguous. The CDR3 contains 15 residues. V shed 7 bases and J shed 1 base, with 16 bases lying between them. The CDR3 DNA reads TGTGCCAGCACTTTCCTGAGGGCGGCGAACACTGAAGCTTTCTTT. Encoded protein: CASTFLRAANTEAFF.

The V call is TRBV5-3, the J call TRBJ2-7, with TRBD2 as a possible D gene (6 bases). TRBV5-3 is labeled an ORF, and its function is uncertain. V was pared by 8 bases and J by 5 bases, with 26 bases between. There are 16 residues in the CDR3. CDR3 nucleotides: TGTGCCAGCAGCCACGGCCCGGGACGGGGACTCAACGAGCAGTACTTC. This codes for CASSHGPGRGLNEQYF.